The 9 T cell receptor beta chains reported below all come from one sample, sequenced in a study of beta chain features in type 1 diabetes. cDNA synthesis used the whole RNA isolate, giving expressed TCRB sequences. TCRdb's table, derived via immunoSEQ multiplex PCR, lists solely in-frame clones and lacks some. The data show 250,000 to 300,000 clones, approximately 8% seen once. The sequencing input was central memory CD4+ T cells from blood. These receptors were collected from a woman between 18 and 30 years old in good health.

This clone was recorded many times. The chain couples TRBV4-3 to TRBJ1-1; 9 bases align to TRBD1. The CDR3 consists of 16 residues. Germline values: CDR1 LGHNA, CDR2 YSLEER. V lost 0 bases and J lost 1; bases outside the gene matches: 3. The CDR3 DNA follows: TGCGCCAGCAGCCAAGAGGGACAGGGACGGAACACTGAAGCTTTCTTT. Translated, it gives CASSQEGQGRNTEAFF.

The V gene is TRBV7-2, the J gene TRBJ2-7; TRBD1 is a possible D gene (6 bases). This CDR3 is built from 14 residues. Trimming removed 3 bases at V and 1 base at J, with 10 bases between. Germline CDR1 reads SGHTA; CDR2 reads FQGNSA. The CDR3 bases are TGTGCCAGCAGCTTTCGGACAGTATCCTACGAGCAGTACTTC. The encoded protein is CASSFRTVSYEQYF.

The chain carries TRBV7-2 and TRBJ2-3; the D is unclear. The V gene lost 4 bases and the J gene lost 3 bases, with 17 bases spanning the gap. In germline, CDR1 is SGHTA, CDR2 FQGNSA. The CDR3 runs 16 residues. CDR3 nucleotide sequence: TGTGCCAGCAGCTCGAACCCGTCCAGAGAAACAGATACGCAGTATTTT. Protein: CASSSNPSRETDTQYF.

The chain is built from TRBV4-2 and TRBJ2-7; TRBD1 agrees at 7 bases. The CDR3 extends over 15 amino acids. V trimming: 4 bases; J trimming: 0 bases; junction bases outside the gene matches: 6. The germline gives CDR1 LGHNA, CDR2 YNFKEQ. The CDR3 spells CASSPDRISSYEQYF. The CDR3 DNA follows: TGTGCCAGCAGCCCGGACAGGATAAGCTCCTACGAGCAGTACTTC.

This clone was seen only a few times. The chain couples TRBV30 to TRBJ2-7; D call uncertain. CDR3 length: 12 amino acids. The germline CDR1 and CDR2 sequences are GTSNPN and SVGIG (reference sequence). V lost 5 bases and J lost 5, with 13 bases in between. CDR3 protein: CAWGAGFNEQYF. DNA of the CDR3: TGTGCCTGGGGCGCAGGTTTCAACGAGCAGTACTTC.

This clone has only a few counts. The CDR3 sequence is CASSTGQGRIREGYTF. CDR3 bases: TGCGCCAGCAGCACCGGACAGGGGCGGATACGAGAGGGCTACACCTTC. V usage is TRBV5-1 and J usage is TRBJ1-2; 9 positions agree with TRBD1. CDR1 and CDR2 (germline): SGHRS, YFSETQ. The CDR3 totals 16 residues. V shed 4 bases and J 8 bases; nucleotides not matched to a gene: 15.

Concerning this clone itself: This likely traces to a read error, being one base from a far larger clone. This chain links TRBV6-5 with TRBJ2-5, with D possibly TRBD2 on 7 matching bases. Trimming removed 6 bases at V and 5 bases at J, with 16 bases between. This CDR3 is 14 amino acids long. Germline V lookup: CDR1 MNHEY, CDR2 SVGAGI. CDR3 coding DNA: TGTGCCAGCAGAAGTGGGGGGGGCCAGGAGACCCAGTACTTC. Translating gives CASRSGGGQETQYF.

This clone was seen a handful of times. This rearrangement joins TRBV9 to TRBJ1-3; D ambiguous. V gave up 4 bases and J gave up 0 bases, with 8 bases separating them. The CDR3 has 14 residues. CDR1 and CDR2 (germline): SGDLS, YYNGEE. The CDR3 DNA sequence: TGTGCCAGCAGCCCCCTAGCCTCTGGAAACACCATATATTTT. Translating it yields CASSPLASGNTIYF.

This clone turned up a few times. CDR3 nucleotide sequence: TGTGCCAGCAGACGAATCCGGGGACTATTCTACGAGCAGTACTTC. Protein: CASRRIRGLFYEQYF. The V and J genes are TRBV27 and TRBJ2-7; 7 bases are a match to TRBD2. Germline V gene sequence: CDR1 MNHEY, CDR2 SMNVEV (reference sequence). The ends lost 6 bases at V and 3 bases at J; junction bases unmatched: 11. CDR3 length: 15 amino acids.